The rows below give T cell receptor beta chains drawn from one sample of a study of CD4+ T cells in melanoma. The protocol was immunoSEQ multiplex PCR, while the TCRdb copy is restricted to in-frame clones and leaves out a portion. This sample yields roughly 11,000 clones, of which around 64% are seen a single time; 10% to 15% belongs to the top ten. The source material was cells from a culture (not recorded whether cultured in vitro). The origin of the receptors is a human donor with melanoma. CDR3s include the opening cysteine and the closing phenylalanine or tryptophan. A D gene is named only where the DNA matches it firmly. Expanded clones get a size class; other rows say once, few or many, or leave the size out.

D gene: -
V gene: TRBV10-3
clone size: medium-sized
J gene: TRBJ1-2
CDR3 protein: CAISPRSPQGYGYTF
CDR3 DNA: TGTGCCATCAGTCCGAGGTCACCCCAGGGCTATGGCTACACCTTC

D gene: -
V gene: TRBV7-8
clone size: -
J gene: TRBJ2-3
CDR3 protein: CASSLEGGSDTQYF
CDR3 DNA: TGTGCCAGCAGCTTAGAAGGGGGGTCAGATACGCAGTATTTT

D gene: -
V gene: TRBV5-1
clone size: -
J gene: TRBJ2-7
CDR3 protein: CASSVQAAGSPYEQYF
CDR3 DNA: TGCGCCAGCTCCGTACAAGCCGCAGGGAGCCCCTACGAGCAGTACTTC

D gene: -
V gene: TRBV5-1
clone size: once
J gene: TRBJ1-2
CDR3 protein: CASSLGASGDLRANYGYTF
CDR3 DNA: TGCGCCAGCAGCTTGGGTGCGTCCGGCGACCTAAGAGCTAACTATGGCTACACCTTC

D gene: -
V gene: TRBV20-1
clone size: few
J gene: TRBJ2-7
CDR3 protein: CSALRVREQYF
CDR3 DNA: TGCAGTGCCCTCAGGGTTCGCGAGCAGTACTTC

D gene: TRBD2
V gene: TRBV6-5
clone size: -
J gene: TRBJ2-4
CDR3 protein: CAGGRSQNIQYF
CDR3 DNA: TGTGCCGGCGGGAGATCCCAAAACATTCAGTACTTC

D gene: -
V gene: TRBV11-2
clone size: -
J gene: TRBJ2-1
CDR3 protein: CASSLNIGYNNEQFF
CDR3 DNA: TGTGCCAGCAGCTTAAATATAGGTTATAACAATGAGCAGTTCTTC

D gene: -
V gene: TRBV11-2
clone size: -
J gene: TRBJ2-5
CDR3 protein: CASSFTGQETQYF
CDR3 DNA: TGTGCCAGCAGCTTTACAGGGCAAGAGACCCAGTACTTC

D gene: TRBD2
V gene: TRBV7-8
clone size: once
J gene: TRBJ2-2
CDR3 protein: CASSLGSGGTGELFF
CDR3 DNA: TGTGCCAGCAGCTTAGGCTCGGGGGGCACCGGGGAGCTGTTTTTT

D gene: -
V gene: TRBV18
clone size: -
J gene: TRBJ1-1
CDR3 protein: CASSPYDSGDTEAFF
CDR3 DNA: TGTGCCAGCTCACCCTACGACAGCGGGGACACTGAAGCTTTCTTT

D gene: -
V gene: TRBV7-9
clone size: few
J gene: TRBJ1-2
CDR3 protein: CASSLVTGWGYTF
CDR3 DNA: TGTGCCAGCAGCTTAGTAACGGGTTGGGGCTACACCTTC

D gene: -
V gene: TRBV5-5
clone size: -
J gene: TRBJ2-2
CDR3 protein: CASSLNPSVPGELFF
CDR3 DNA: TGTGCCAGCAGCTTGAACCCTAGCGTCCCAGGGGAGCTGTTTTTT

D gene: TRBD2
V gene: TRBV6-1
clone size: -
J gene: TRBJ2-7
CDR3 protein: CASSEASGGFSYEQYF
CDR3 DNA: TGTGCCAGCAGTGAAGCTAGCGGGGGGTTCTCCTACGAGCAGTACTTC

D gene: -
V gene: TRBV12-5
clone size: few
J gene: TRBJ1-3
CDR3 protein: CASGLLQDRIYF
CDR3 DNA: TGTGCTAGTGGTTTGCTCCAAGACAGAATATATTTT

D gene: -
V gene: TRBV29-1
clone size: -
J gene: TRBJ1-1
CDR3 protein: CSVAGQPNTEAFF
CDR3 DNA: TGCAGCGTTGCGGGGCAGCCGAACACTGAAGCTTTCTTT

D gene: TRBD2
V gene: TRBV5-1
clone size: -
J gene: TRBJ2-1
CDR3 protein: CASSSRGGDYNEQFF
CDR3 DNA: TGCGCCAGCAGCTCACGGGGGGGGGATTACAATGAGCAGTTCTTC

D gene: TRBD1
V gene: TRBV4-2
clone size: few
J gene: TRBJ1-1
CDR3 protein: CASSQAETGAAFF
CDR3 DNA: TGTGCCAGCAGCCAAGCCGAGACAGGGGCCGCTTTCTTT

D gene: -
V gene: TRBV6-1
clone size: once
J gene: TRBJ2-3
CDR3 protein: CASSDAGRGTDTQYF
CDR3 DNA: TGTGCCAGCAGTGACGCCGGGCGGGGCACAGATACGCAGTATTTT

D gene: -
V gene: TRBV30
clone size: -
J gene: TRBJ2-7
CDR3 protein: CAWSRKSYEQYF
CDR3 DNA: TGTGCCTGGAGTCGTAAGTCCTACGAGCAGTACTTC

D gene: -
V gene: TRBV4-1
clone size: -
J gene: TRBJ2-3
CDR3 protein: CASSQFTGIGTDTQYF
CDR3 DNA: TGCGCCAGCAGCCAGTTTACAGGGATTGGCACAGATACGCAGTATTTT

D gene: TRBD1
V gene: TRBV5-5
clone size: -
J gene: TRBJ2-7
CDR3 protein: CASSLFFWDRTYEQYF
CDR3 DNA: TGTGCCAGCAGCTTGTTTTTTTGGGACAGGACCTACGAGCAGTACTTC

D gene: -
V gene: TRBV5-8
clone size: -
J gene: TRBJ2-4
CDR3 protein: CASSSQPTLAKNIQYF
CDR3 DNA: TGTGCCAGCAGCTCCCAACCCACCCTAGCCAAAAACATTCAGTACTTC

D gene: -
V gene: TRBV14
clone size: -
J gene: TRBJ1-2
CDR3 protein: CASSPLAGHLNYGYTF
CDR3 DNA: TGTGCCAGCAGCCCACTCGCGGGACACCTTAACTATGGCTACACCTTC

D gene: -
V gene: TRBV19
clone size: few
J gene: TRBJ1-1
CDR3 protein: CASSGPTRDGPRAFF
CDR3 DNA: TGTGCCAGTAGTGGACCAACCCGGGACGGTCCTCGGGCTTTCTTT

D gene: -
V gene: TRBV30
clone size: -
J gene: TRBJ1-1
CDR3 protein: CAWSKGIAEAFF
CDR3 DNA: TGTGCCTGGAGCAAGGGAATCGCTGAAGCTTTCTTT

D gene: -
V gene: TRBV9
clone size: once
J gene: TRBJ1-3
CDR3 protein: CASSDRDRNTIYF
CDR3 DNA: TGTGCCAGCAGCGACAGGGATAGAAACACCATATATTTT

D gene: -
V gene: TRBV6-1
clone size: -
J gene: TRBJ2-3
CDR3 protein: CASSEPGLGTDTQYF
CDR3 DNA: TGTGCCAGCAGTGAACCGGGACTGGGCACAGATACGCAGTATTTT

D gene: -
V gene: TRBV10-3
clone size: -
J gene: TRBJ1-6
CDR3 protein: CALHSDTSYNSPLHF
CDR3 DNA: TGTGCCCTCCACAGCGATACCTCCTATAATTCACCCCTCCACTTT

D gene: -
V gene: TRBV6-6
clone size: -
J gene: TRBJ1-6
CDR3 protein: CASSYWGDSPLHF
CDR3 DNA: TGTGCCAGCAGTTACTGGGGAGATTCACCCCTCCACTTT